Below, 30 T cell receptor beta chains from the same sample are listed, as sequenced in a study of cytomegalovirus exposure and HLA in healthy donors. The primer mix had 60 Vbeta and 13 Jbeta primers. Only in-frame clones appear in the TCRdb table, and some are missing; sequencing was by immunoSEQ multiplex PCR. This sample has 95,000 to 110,000 clones, with 76% found just once. Sequencing used PBMCs. The receptors shown here come from a woman between 18 and 30 years old in good health and CMV-seropositive.

This clone turned up a few times. The V and J genes are TRBV6-6 and TRBJ1-1, with 7 bases lining up with TRBD1. Per the germline V gene, CDR1 is MNHNY and CDR2 is SVGAGI (reference sequence). This CDR3 region has 15 residues. V gave up 10 bases and J gave up 4 bases; unmatched junction bases: 15. Here the CDR3 reads CATLHPDRVVTEAFF. CDR3 DNA: TGTGCCACCTTACACCCCGACAGGGTAGTCACTGAAGCTTTCTTT.

This sequence joins TRBV27 and TRBJ2-5, with 13 bases that match TRBD2. Germline V gene data show CDR1 as MNHEY and CDR2 as SMNVEV (reference sequence). J gave up 8 bases and V 6 bases, and 3 bases lay outside the gene matches. CDR3 length: 13 amino acids. The CDR3 reads CASRTSGGKTQYF. In DNA form, the CDR3 reads TGTGCCAGCAGGACTAGCGGGGGGAAAACCCAGTACTTC.

This clone has just one count. The chain employs TRBV28 and TRBJ2-5; 11 bases match TRBD2. Germline CDR1 reads MDHEN; CDR2 reads SYDVKM. The CDR3 is 15 residues long. V was clipped by 8 bases and J by 4 bases; unmatched bases: 9. The CDR3 here is CASESLAGGGETQYF. The CDR3 DNA reads TGTGCCAGCGAGAGCTTAGCGGGAGGGGGAGAGACCCAGTACTTC.

This chain's CDR3 is CASSLAPSGNNEQFF. For the CDR3, the DNA is TGTGCCAGCAGCTTGGCGCCTAGCGGAAACAATGAGCAGTTCTTC. The chain carries TRBV5-5 and TRBJ2-1; 7 positions match TRBD2. CDR3 size: 15 residues. Germline values: CDR1 SGHKS, CDR2 YYEKEE (reference sequence). V shed 0 bases, J shed 5 bases, and the junction held 5 bases outside the gene matches.

The chain uses TRBV5-4 and TRBJ2-3, with 10 bases matching TRBD2. The CDR3 contains 17 residues. V dropped 4 bases and J dropped 4; count of bases not matched to a gene: 12. Germline CDR1 SGHNT, CDR2 YYREEE (reference sequence). The CDR3 is CASSPPPLAGVSDTQYF. The CDR3 nucleotides are TGTGCCAGCAGCCCACCCCCCCTAGCGGGAGTGTCAGATACGCAGTATTTT.

The gene calls are TRBV12-5 and TRBJ1-1, with TRBD1 matching over 8 bases. Germline assignment: CDR1 LGHNT and CDR2 FRNRAP. CDR3 length: 18 residues. V shed 4 bases and J 5 bases; nucleotides not matched to a gene: 18. The CDR3 DNA reads TGTGCTAGTGGTTCGACCTCGACAGGGGAGATATTGGAGACTGAAGCTTTCTTT. Translating it yields CASGSTSTGEILETEAFF.

The rearrangement joins TRBV7-8 to TRBJ2-1; possible D gene TRBD2, 6 bases. CDR1 is SGHVS, CDR2 FQNEAQ, per germline. The CDR3 is made up of 14 amino acids. The CDR3 DNA reads TGTGCATCCCAGCGGGTTTTCGTCAACAATGAGCAGTTCTTC. Protein: CASQRVFVNNEQFF. The full variable domain, in which reference TRBV7-8 and TRBJ2-1 provide the parts outside the CDR3, is GAGVSQSPRYKVAKRGQDVALRCDPISGHVSLFWYQQALGQGPEFLTYFQNEAQLDKSGLPSDRFFAERPEGSVSTLKIQRTQQEDSAVYLCASQRVFVNNEQFFGPGTRLTVL.

This chain uses TRBV7-9 with TRBJ2-7; D may be TRBD2 (5 bases). V dropped 5 bases and J dropped 0 bases, with 8 bases sitting between them. Germline assignment: CDR1 SEHNR and CDR2 FQNEAQ (reference sequence). The CDR3 runs to 13 residues. Here the CDR3 reads CASSLLDSYEQYF. In nucleotides, the CDR3 is TGTGCCAGCAGCCTACTAGACTCCTACGAGCAGTACTTC.

The rearrangement links TRBV6-5 to TRBJ2-7, with D maybe TRBD2 (5 bases). This CDR3 contains 14 residues. CDR1 MNHEY and CDR2 SVGAGI come from the germline V gene. The V and J ends lost 1 base and 3 bases respectively, with 10 bases between them. The CDR3, as DNA: TGTGCCAGCAGTTACTTTTCCGGGGTCTACGAGCAGTACTTC. Protein sequence: CASSYFSGVYEQYF.

The chain joins TRBV6-1 to TRBJ1-2; TRBD1 matches 10 bases. The germline V gene has CDR1 MNHNS and CDR2 SASEGT. The CDR3 length is 15 residues. V dropped 7 bases and J dropped 8; count of bases not matched to a gene: 13. The CDR3 sequence: CASTARTGGAEGYTF. The DNA for the CDR3 is TGTGCCAGCACGGCCAGGACAGGGGGTGCAGAAGGCTACACCTTC.

V gene TRBV15 combines with J gene TRBJ2-1; 9 nucleotides agree with TRBD1. The trim removed 1 base at V and 1 base at J, leaving 8 bases unmatched. This CDR3 has 18 amino acids. From germline, CDR1 is LNHNV and CDR2 YYDKDF (reference sequence). The CDR3 nucleotides read TGTGCCACCAGCAGAGTTAGGGGGACAGGGAAATCCTACAATGAGCAGTTCTTC. This gives the protein CATSRVRGTGKSYNEQFF. The variable domain in full, completed from reference TRBV15 and TRBJ2-1, reads DAMVIQNPRYQVTQFGKPVTLSCSQTLNHNVMYWYQQKSSQAPKLLFHYYDKDFNNEADTPDNFQSRRPNTSFCFLDIRSPGLGDTAMYLCATSRVRGTGKSYNEQFFGPGTRLTVL.

The gene calls are TRBV10-3 and TRBJ2-7, with D perhaps matching TRBD2 (6 bases). Germline V gene lookup returns CDR1 ENHRY and CDR2 SYGVKD. The CDR3 has 12 residues. Between the trimmed V and J ends, which lost 4 bases and 3 bases, there was a span of 7 bases. In nucleotides, the CDR3 is TGTGCCATCAGTGTCGGGGGCTACGAGCAGTACTTC. Its translation: CAISVGGYEQYF.

This clone was recorded only once. The CDR3 is CASDYTGANSPLHF. The CDR3 DNA reads TGTGCCAGTGATTACACAGGGGCTAATTCACCCCTCCACTTT. V is TRBV28 and J is TRBJ1-6, with 7 bases identical to TRBD1. The CDR3 sequence is 14 residues long. V was pared by 9 bases and J by 6 bases, with 8 bases of the junction left unmatched. Germline V gene data show CDR1 as MDHEN and CDR2 as SYDVKM. Drawing the rest from reference TRBV28 and TRBJ1-6, the complete variable domain is DVKVTQSSRYLVKRTGEKVFLECVQDMDHENMFWYRQDPGLGLRLIYFSYDVKMKEKGDIPEGYSVSREKKERFSLILESASTNQTSMYLCASDYTGANSPLHFGNGTRLTVT.

The J gene is TRBJ1-6, the V gene TRBV25-1; D possibly corresponds to TRBD1 (5 bases). Germline CDR1 reads MGHDK; CDR2 reads SYGVNS. V lost 2 bases, J lost 4 bases, and 15 bases lay in between. The CDR3 consists of 17 residues. The CDR3 DNA reads TGTGCCAGCAGTGAAGGTTGGGCAGGGTTATATAATTCACCCCTCCACTTT. It is translated as CASSEGWAGLYNSPLHF. The complete variable domain, with remaining parts taken from reference TRBV25-1 and TRBJ1-6, reads EADIYQTPRYLVIGTGKKITLECSQTMGHDKMYWYQQDPGMELHLIHYSYGVNSTEKGDLSSESTVSRIRTEHFPLTLESARPSHTSQYLCASSEGWAGLYNSPLHFGNGTRLTVT.

This sequence joins TRBV6-1 and TRBJ2-5, with TRBD2 matching over 16 bases. This CDR3 is built from 17 residues. After removal of 3 bases from V and 0 bases from J, the junction contained 1 base not matched to a gene. CDR1 is MNHNS, CDR2 SASEGT, per germline. The CDR3 bases are TGTGCCAGCAGTGAGGGACTAGCGGGGGGGTACCAAGAGACCCAGTACTTC. Amino acids: CASSEGLAGGYQETQYF.

CDR3 sequence reads: CASSFGQSSYEQYF. In nucleotides, the CDR3 is TGTGCCAGCAGTTTTGGACAGAGCTCCTACGAGCAGTACTTC. The chain has TRBV27 and TRBJ2-7; D possibly corresponds to TRBD1 (6 bases). This CDR3 has 14 residues. The germline V and J ends were trimmed by 3 bases and 0 bases, with 9 bases remaining between them. Per germline, CDR1 MNHEY and CDR2 SMNVEV (reference sequence).

The chain joins TRBV9 to TRBJ1-1; 8 bases are shared with TRBD1. With V trimmed by 5 bases and J by 1 base, 7 bases remained unmatched. The CDR3 totals 15 residues. Germline CDR1 reads SGDLS; CDR2 reads YYNGEE. This chain's CDR3 is CASSDSGQANTEAFF. The CDR3 DNA sequence: TGTGCCAGCAGTGACTCGGGACAGGCGAACACTGAAGCTTTCTTT.

The rearrangement uses TRBV9 and TRBJ1-5; D not resolved. V dropped 3 bases and J dropped 7 bases, with 11 bases sitting between them. This CDR3 is built from 13 residues. Germline values: CDR1 SGDLS, CDR2 YYNGEE. CDR3 loop: CASSARPGQPQHF. Written as DNA, the CDR3 is TGTGCCAGCAGCGCACGTCCCGGGCAGCCCCAGCATTTT. The full variable domain, completed using reference TRBV9 and TRBJ1-5, is DSGVTQTPKHLITATGQRVTLRCSPRSGDLSVYWYQQSLDQGLQFLIQYYNGEERAKGNILERFSAQQFPDLHSELNLSSLELGDSALYFCASSARPGQPQHFGDGTRLSIL.

This clone came up a few times. The V gene is TRBV29-1, the J gene TRBJ2-1; 8 nucleotides line up with TRBD2. Germline-derived CDR1 and CDR2 are SQVTM and ANQGSEA. The ends lost 7 bases at V and 0 bases at J; junction bases unmatched: 14. The CDR3 totals 17 residues. The CDR3 DNA follows: TGCAGCGGCTCGTCCGGCGGGGGGCCTAGCTCCTACAATGAGCAGTTCTTC. Its protein is CSGSSGGGPSSYNEQFF.

This sequence joins TRBV29-1 and TRBJ1-1, with a tentative D call TRBD1 (5 bases). The CDR3 is 13 amino acids. V lost 2 bases to trimming and J lost 1 base, with 8 bases between them. The V gene's germline CDR1 is SQVTM and CDR2 ANQGSEA. The CDR3 nucleotides read TGCAGCGTTGAAAGTCAGGGGAACACTGAAGCTTTCTTT. This codes for CSVESQGNTEAFF.

There are a few counts of this clone. The chain carries TRBV7-3 and TRBJ2-1, with 7 positions matching TRBD2. CDR3 length: 16 amino acids. V shed 5 bases, J shed 0 bases, and the junction held 7 bases outside the gene matches. Germline-derived CDR1 and CDR2 are SGHTA and FQGTGA. The CDR3 sequence is CASSTSGTSSYNEQFF. The CDR3 nucleotides are TGTGCCAGCAGCACGAGCGGGACGAGCTCCTACAATGAGCAGTTCTTC.

The chain combines TRBV11-3 with TRBJ2-3, with D possibly matching TRBD2 (5 bases). Germline V gene data show CDR1 as SGHNT and CDR2 as YENEEA. The V end lost 1 base, the J end lost 2 bases, and 16 bases lay between the germline ends. The CDR3 is 17 residues long. CDR3 amino acids: CASSLGWAGTPTDTQYF. CDR3 DNA: TGTGCCAGCAGCTTAGGGTGGGCGGGCACCCCCACAGATACGCAGTATTTT.

CDR3 in amino acids: CASSLVGAVEAFF. The CDR3 DNA is TGTGCCAGCAGCTTAGTAGGGGCGGTTGAAGCTTTCTTT. The rearrangement joins TRBV7-2 to TRBJ1-1; D might be TRBD1 (5 bases). The CDR3 consists of 13 residues. Per germline, CDR1 SGHTA and CDR2 FQGNSA. V was trimmed by 1 base and J by 7 bases, leaving 10 bases between them.

This sequence joins TRBV28 and TRBJ1-5; D is perhaps TRBD1 (6 bases). The CDR3 covers 15 residues. V was shortened by 5 bases and J by 4 bases, with 15 bases between the two germline ends. CDR1 is MDHEN, CDR2 SYDVKM, per germline. This chain's CDR3 is CASSPLGGRNQPQHF. CDR3 nucleotide sequence: TGTGCCAGCAGTCCACTAGGGGGTAGGAATCAGCCCCAGCATTTT.

This clone has a handful of counts. V gene TRBV27 combines with J gene TRBJ2-7, with 10 bases matching TRBD2. V dropped 5 bases and J dropped 0; count of bases not matched to a gene: 7. The CDR3 runs to 16 residues. Per germline, CDR1 MNHEY and CDR2 SMNVEV (reference sequence). The CDR3 DNA is TGTGCCAGCAGTCTTACTAGCGGGACCATCTCCTACGAGCAGTACTTC. Amino acid sequence: CASSLTSGTISYEQYF.

The CDR3 DNA is TGTGCCAGCAGCCCGTACGGGGACAGGGACACTGAAGCTTTCTTT. This encodes CASSPYGDRDTEAFF. The chain employs TRBV11-1 and TRBJ1-1, with 9 bases identical to TRBD1. Germline V gene data show CDR1 as SGHAT and CDR2 as FQDESV (reference sequence). J gave up 3 bases and V 5 bases, and 7 bases lay outside the gene matches. The CDR3 totals 15 residues. The full variable domain, completed using reference TRBV11-1 and TRBJ1-1, is EAEVAQSPRYKITEKSQAVAFWCDPISGHATLYWYRQILGQGPELLVQFQDESVVDDSQLPKDRFSAERLKGVDSTLKIQPAELGDSAMYLCASSPYGDRDTEAFFGQGTRLTVV.

The J gene is TRBJ2-5, the V gene TRBV5-1; a weak D match, TRBD2 (6 bases). In germline, CDR1 is SGHRS, CDR2 YFSETQ. The CDR3 is 15 residues long. The V end lost 0 bases, the J end lost 1 base, and 10 bases lay between the germline ends. CDR3 nucleotide sequence: TGCGCCAGCAGCTTGGAGGGAGGCATCCAAGAGACCCAGTACTTC. Its protein product is CASSLEGGIQETQYF.

The chain links TRBV4-1 to TRBJ2-7; a weak D match, TRBD2 (6 bases). Deletions cut 4 bases from V and 0 bases from J, with 25 bases between. Germline assignment: CDR1 MGHRA and CDR2 YSYEKL. This CDR3 spans 19 amino acids. The CDR3 is CASSPPQGRRVCSSYEQYF. In nucleotides, the CDR3 is TGCGCCAGCAGCCCACCCCAGGGAAGGAGGGTGTGTAGCTCCTACGAGCAGTACTTC.

The chain combines TRBV7-3 with TRBJ2-1, with TRBD2 identical over 12 bases. This CDR3 is 17 amino acids long. V lost 5 bases, J lost 9 bases, and 14 bases stayed unmatched. The germline V gene encodes CDR1 SGHTA and CDR2 FQGTGA. CDR3 sequence: CASSQTGRLAGVVEQFF. The CDR3 nucleotides read TGTGCCAGCAGCCAAACCGGCAGACTAGCGGGAGTTGTTGAGCAGTTCTTC.

The chain carries TRBV7-8 and TRBJ2-5; 8 bases are shared with TRBD1. This CDR3 has 13 amino acids. V was pared by 5 bases and J by 5 bases, with 4 bases of the junction left unmatched. The V gene's germline CDR1 is SGHVS and CDR2 FQNEAQ. CDR3 sequence: CASSSRQGETQYF. The CDR3 DNA follows: TGTGCCAGCAGCAGCCGACAGGGGGAGACCCAGTACTTC.